This T cell receptor beta chain comes out of a study of blood T cell repertoires in COVID-19. Study as a whole: From T cells, B-cell-depleted T cells, or PBMCs came the material, which was cDNA or gDNA.

Germline CDR1 reads LGHDT; CDR2 reads YNNKEL (reference sequence). Trimming removed 5 bases at V and 5 bases at J, with 12 bases between. The CDR3 is made up of 14 amino acids. Seattle patients were enrolled during active infection and followed longitudinally. Original methodology: Amplification of reference gene primers was used by the study to estimate nucleated cell counts. Sequenced by immunoSEQ multiplex PCR; TCRdb stores in-frame clones only, minus some. V and J calls and clone size are those listed in that table; D and trimming were worked out from the DNA. The sample carries about 220,000 clones, approximately 86% recorded once.

V and J are TRBV3-1 (or the pseudogene TRBV3-2) and TRBJ1-4; a possible D gene is TRBD1 (6 bases). Source material: peripheral blood. The TCR comes from a woman aged 45-65 years with COVID-19, enrolled during active disease. CDR3 in amino acids: CASSGDTWNEKLFF. The CDR3 bases are TGTGCCAGCAGCGGGGACACCTGGAATGAAAAACTGTTTTTT.